Presented here are 32 T cell receptor beta chains from one specimen sequenced in a study of T cells after yellow fever vaccination. Via MiXCR, TCRdb re-called the 5' RACE reads, giving one row per CDR3 protein. The sample has about 260,000 distinct CDR3 sequences, over 3% seen once; the top ten hold about 19%. Sequencing used PBMCs, obtained 15 days after the yellow fever booster vaccination. The receptors come from a man younger than 30 who received the YFV17D yellow fever vaccine.

The chain uses TRBV7-9 and TRBJ2-1; 7 positions agree with TRBD1. With V trimmed by 11 bases and J by 8 bases, 6 bases remained unmatched. The CDR3 extends over 11 amino acids. The germline V gene has CDR1 SEHNR and CDR2 FQNEAQ (reference sequence). The CDR3 loop reads CAETGLYEQFF. CDR3 nucleotide sequence: TGTGCCGAGACAGGGCTATATGAGCAGTTCTTC.

This clonotype was seen many times. This sequence joins TRBV20-1 and TRBJ2-3; 7 bases are shared with TRBD2. V was pared by 5 bases and J by 1 base, with 6 bases of the junction left unmatched. This CDR3 comprises 14 residues. Germline lookup yields CDR1 DFQATT and CDR2 SNEGSKA (reference sequence). The CDR3 DNA reads as TGCAGTGCTCCAGCGGCGGGGGGCACAGATACGCAGTATTTT. Encoded protein: CSAPAAGGTDTQYF.

This clonotype was recorded at least ten times. This chain uses TRBV4-3 with TRBJ1-3, with D maybe TRBD1 (5 bases). From germline, CDR1 is LGHNA and CDR2 YSLEER. This CDR3 contains 16 residues. The V gene lost 2 bases and the J gene lost 2 bases, with 13 bases spanning the gap. The DNA for the CDR3 is TGCGCCAGCAGCCAATCAAGGGGCCAAGCTGGAAACACCATATATTTT. It encodes CASSQSRGQAGNTIYF.

This clonotype occurred many times. V is TRBV6-2 or TRBV6-3 and J is TRBJ2-7, with 7 bases matching TRBD1. The V gene end was trimmed by 0 bases and the J gene end by 5 bases; junction bases not matched to a gene: 10. This CDR3 spans 16 amino acids. The germline V gene encodes CDR1 MNHEY and CDR2 SVGEGT. The CDR3 DNA reads as TGTGCCAGCAGTTACTCCGGCTCACAGGGGAGCCACGAGCAGTACGTC. Its translation is CASSYSGSQGSHEQYV.

This clonotype was detected ten times or more. The CDR3 nucleotides read TGTGCCAGTCGGCAGGGAGGGGTTCAAGAGACCCAGTACTTC. Its translation: CASRQGGVQETQYF. V and J are TRBV19 and TRBJ2-5; 7 nucleotides line up with TRBD2. The length of the CDR3 is 14 residues. Germline V gene lookup returns CDR1 LNHDA and CDR2 SQIVND (reference sequence). The J segment lost 2 bases and the V segment lost 8 bases, leaving 8 bases of the junction unmatched.

This clonotype was seen ten or more times. This rearrangement joins TRBV12-3 or TRBV12-4 to TRBJ2-5; D is ambiguous. CDR3 length: 14 amino acids. V dropped 2 bases and J dropped 5 bases, with 12 bases sitting between them. This chain's CDR3 is CASSLNTGLETQYF. The DNA of the CDR3 is TGTGCCAGCAGTTTAAATACGGGTTTGGAGACCCAGTACTTC.

This clonotype was observed at least ten times. This sequence joins TRBV20-1 and TRBJ2-2; D is undetermined. Germline assignment: CDR1 DFQATT and CDR2 SNEGSKA (reference sequence). Trimming took off 0 bases at V and 0 bases at J, with 2 bases between the two ends. There are 13 residues in the CDR3. The CDR3 DNA sequence: TGCAGTGCTAGAGACCCGAACACCGGGGAGCTGTTTTTT. Amino acids: CSARDPNTGELFF.

In this sample, this clonotype turned up many times. The chain carries TRBV7-8 and TRBJ2-1, with 7 nucleotides matching TRBD1. The CDR3 runs to 15 residues. Trimming took 5 bases from V and 3 from J; bases not matched to a gene: 7. Germline lookup yields CDR1 SGHVS and CDR2 FQNEAQ. CDR3 in DNA: TGTGCCAGCAGCATCAGGGACAGCCACTACAATGAGCAGTTCTTC. Encoded protein: CASSIRDSHYNEQFF.

This clonotype came up many times. This chain joins TRBV4-1 and TRBJ2-5; tentatively, D is TRBD2 (6 bases). The CDR3 covers 16 residues. Germline CDR1 reads MGHRA; CDR2 reads YSYEKL. V lost 2 bases and J lost 9, with 22 bases in between. CDR3 sequence: CASSQPLAPGGMAQYF. CDR3 nucleotides: TGCGCCAGCAGCCAACCGTTGGCCCCAGGCGGGATGGCCCAGTACTTC.

This clonotype was counted ten times or more. The gene calls are TRBV12-3 or TRBV12-4 and TRBJ1-1; D unclear. The ends were cut back, 1 base at V and 5 bases at J, with 8 bases in the middle. CDR3 length: 13 residues. CDR3 loop: CASSLGPGTEAFF. The CDR3 nucleotides read TGTGCCAGCAGTTTAGGCCCGGGGACTGAAGCTTTCTTT.

This clonotype was detected a few times. The chain carries TRBV7-6 and TRBJ1-3; D ambiguous. The V and J ends lost 1 base and 4 bases respectively, with 8 bases between them. This CDR3 region has 14 residues. CDR1 is SGHVS, CDR2 FNYEAQ, per germline. CDR3 protein: CASSLETRGNTIYF. DNA for the CDR3: TGTGCCAGCAGCTTAGAGACTAGAGGAAACACCATATATTTT.

This clonotype was seen repeatedly, ten times or more. This rearrangement joins TRBV4-3 to TRBJ1-1, with D perhaps TRBD1 (5 bases). Germline V gene data show CDR1 as LGHNA and CDR2 as YSLEER. The CDR3 consists of 18 residues. Trimming left V 2 bases short and J 0 bases short, with 19 bases between. DNA for the CDR3: TGCGCCAGCAGCCAATCCTTGACAGTTGATGAAATGAACACTGAAGCTTTCTTT. Its translation: CASSQSLTVDEMNTEAFF.

This clonotype showed up many times. The chain joins TRBV3-1 to TRBJ2-3; the match to TRBD2 covers 7 bases. In germline, CDR1 is LGHDT, CDR2 YNNKEL (reference sequence). V shed 1 base and J 2 bases; nucleotides not matched to a gene: 6. The CDR3 is 16 residues long. Here the CDR3 reads CASSQGLAANTDTQYF. CDR3 in DNA: TGTGCCAGCAGCCAAGGGCTAGCGGCTAACACAGATACGCAGTATTTT.

DNA of the CDR3: TGTGCCACCGCGGACGGGGGGGCGAGGTTGCGCAATGAGCAGTTCTTC. Its protein is CATADGGARLRNEQFF. This sequence joins TRBV24-1 and TRBJ2-1, with 8 bases fitting TRBD2. The V gene's germline CDR1 is KGHDR and CDR2 SFDVKD. V shed 9 bases, J shed 6 bases, and the junction held 15 bases outside the gene matches. The CDR3 has 16 residues.

This clonotype occurred a few times. V is TRBV5-1 and J is TRBJ2-3; 8 nucleotides match TRBD2. Germline assignment: CDR1 SGHRS and CDR2 YFSETQ. This CDR3 is 15 amino acids long. The J segment lost 2 bases and the V segment lost 6 bases, leaving 8 bases of the junction unmatched. CDR3 sequence: CASKRAGADTDTQYF. Written as DNA, the CDR3 is TGCGCCAGCAAACGAGCGGGGGCGGACACAGATACGCAGTATTTT.

This clonotype was counted ten times or more. The rearrangement uses TRBV7-3 and TRBJ2-7; 10 nucleotides agree with TRBD1. The CDR3 contains 15 residues. Germline V lookup: CDR1 SGHTA, CDR2 FQGTGA. V was pared by 3 bases and J by 4 bases, with 6 bases of the junction left unmatched. The CDR3 coding sequence is TGTGCCAGCAGCTTCCGACCGGGACAGGGGTACGAGCAGTACTTC. The encoded protein is CASSFRPGQGYEQYF.

This clonotype was picked up many times. The chain links TRBV12-3 or TRBV12-4 to TRBJ1-2, with D possibly TRBD1 on 5 matching bases. This CDR3 has 17 amino acids. The germline V and J ends were trimmed by 2 bases and 0 bases, with 16 bases remaining between them. The CDR3 nucleotides are TGTGCCAGCAGTTTAAATGCCAGGGCTCCTGCTAACTATGGCTACACCTTC. This sequence encodes CASSLNARAPANYGYTF.

This clonotype has a count of ten or more. This chain links TRBV5-1 with TRBJ1-1; no clear D gene. The V end was cut by 4 bases, the J end by 5 bases, with 15 bases between. Germline V gene lookup returns CDR1 SGHRS and CDR2 YFSETQ. The CDR3 length is 14 residues. The CDR3 here is CASSHDGVNTEAFF. Written as DNA, the CDR3 is TGCGCCAGCAGCCACGATGGGGTTAATACTGAAGCTTTCTTT.

This clonotype was seen many times. This chain uses TRBV3-1 with TRBJ1-4; maybe TRBD1 (6 bases). V was pared by 6 bases and J by 4 bases, with 15 bases between. There are 15 residues in the CDR3. Germline assignment: CDR1 LGHDT and CDR2 YNNKEL (reference sequence). CDR3 nucleotides: TGTGCCAGCAGTCCCTCCGACAGGCTTAATGAAAAACTGTTTTTT. Its translation is CASSPSDRLNEKLFF.

In its sample, this clonotype was seen many times. This chain links TRBV7-2 with TRBJ1-4; D is undetermined. The CDR3 is 14 amino acids. The germline CDR1 and CDR2 sequences are SGHTA and FQGNSA. Between the trimmed V and J ends, which lost 4 bases and 12 bases, there was a span of 18 bases. The CDR3 coding sequence is TGTGCCAGCAGCTGGGCCGGGCCCGATACGGAACTGTTTTTT. Translating it yields CASSWAGPDTELFF.

This clonotype was seen ten or more times. The chain is built from TRBV27 and TRBJ1-2; no definite D call. Germline loops: CDR1 MNHEY, CDR2 SMNVEV (reference sequence). CDR3 length equals 15 residues. Trimming pared 6 bases from V and 2 bases from J, leaving 16 bases between. CDR3 coding DNA: TGTGCCAGCAGGGCTGACACCACTCAAAACTATGGCTACACCTTC. This sequence encodes CASRADTTQNYGYTF.

This clonotype was counted at least ten times. V and J are TRBV3-1 and TRBJ1-2; D is undetermined. The germline CDR1 and CDR2 sequences are LGHDT and YNNKEL (reference sequence). With 1 base removed from V and 0 bases from J, the gap between germline ends came to 12 bases. The CDR3 extends over 16 amino acids. In DNA, the CDR3 is TGTGCCAGCAGCCAAGGGGGAACGTTAGCTAACTATGGCTACACCTTC. This codes for CASSQGGTLANYGYTF.

This clonotype came up many times. The chain carries TRBV7-2 and TRBJ1-1, with D maybe TRBD1 (5 bases). The CDR3 runs 15 residues. Germline V gene sequence: CDR1 SGHTA, CDR2 FQGNSA. Trimming removed 4 bases at V and 3 bases at J, with 15 bases between. The CDR3 here is CASSSRESVDTEAFF. In DNA, the CDR3 is TGTGCCAGCAGCTCCAGGGAGTCGGTCGACACTGAAGCTTTCTTT. The entire variable domain, with the rest obtained from reference TRBV7-2 and TRBJ1-1, is as follows: GAGVSQSPSNKVTEKGKDVELRCDPISGHTALYWYRQSLGQGLEFLIYFQGNSAPDKSGLPSDRFSAERTGGSVSTLTIQRTQQEDSAVYLCASSSRESVDTEAFFGQGTRLTVV.

Worth noting for this clonotype: A much larger clone sits a single nucleotide away, making a read error possible. The rearrangement joins TRBV5-1 to TRBJ2-1; D possibly corresponds to TRBD2 (6 bases). V was trimmed by 1 base and J by 7 bases, leaving 9 bases between them. Germline V gene sequence: CDR1 SGHRS, CDR2 YFSETQ. The CDR3 runs 13 residues. DNA for the CDR3: TGCGCCAGCAGCTTGCATGGGGGGAATGAGCAGTTCTTC. Encoded protein: CASSLHGGNEQFF.

There are many counts of this clonotype. J is TRBJ1-1 and V is TRBV30; D ambiguous. Germline lookup yields CDR1 GTSNPN and CDR2 SVGIG (reference sequence). This CDR3 spans 12 amino acids. The V gene lost 4 bases and the J gene lost 4 bases, with 10 bases spanning the gap. For the CDR3, the DNA is TGTGCCTGGAATAATCTTGGCACTGAAGCTTTCTTT. Its protein is CAWNNLGTEAFF.

This clonotype showed up many times. J is TRBJ1-1 and V is TRBV6-5; D remains ambiguous. This CDR3 is 17 amino acids long. Germline V gives CDR1 MNHEY, CDR2 SVGAGI. The germline V and J ends were trimmed by 4 bases and 2 bases, with 20 bases remaining between them. The CDR3 nucleotides read TGTGCCAGCAGTTCCCCGGGTTTAAGGGCCGGAAACACTGAAGCTTTCTTT. It yields the protein CASSSPGLRAGNTEAFF.

J is TRBJ2-1 and V is TRBV5-1; D uncertain. Germline V gene lookup returns CDR1 SGHRS and CDR2 YFSETQ. CDR3 length: 13 residues. Trimming removed 5 bases from V and 2 bases from J, with 8 bases in between. This chain's CDR3 is CASRVGTYNEQFF. CDR3 nucleotides: TGCGCCAGCAGGGTGGGAACCTACAATGAGCAGTTCTTC.

This clonotype was observed at least ten times. The rearrangement uses TRBV7-2 and TRBJ2-5, with 8 bases that match TRBD2. The CDR3 contains 15 residues. V shed 5 bases, J shed 5 bases, and the junction held 10 bases outside the gene matches. Germline lookup yields CDR1 SGHTA and CDR2 FQGNSA. CDR3 sequence reads: CASSARAGVRETQYF. CDR3 sequence (DNA): TGTGCCAGCAGCGCCCGAGCGGGGGTCCGGGAGACCCAGTACTTC.

Ten or more counts support this clonotype. The chain has TRBV4-2 and TRBJ1-2; no firm D call. Trimming cost V 1 base and J 5 bases, with 11 bases left between them. Germline V gene sequence: CDR1 LGHNA, CDR2 YNFKEQ. The CDR3 covers 14 residues. CDR3 protein: CASSQVAEVYGYTF. CDR3 coding DNA: TGTGCCAGCAGCCAAGTCGCGGAAGTTTATGGCTACACCTTC.

This clonotype was seen repeatedly, ten times or more. This chain joins TRBV7-9 and TRBJ1-5; D is ambiguous. Germline lookup yields CDR1 SEHNR and CDR2 FQNEAQ (reference sequence). The CDR3 is made up of 15 amino acids. Trimming stripped 1 base from V and 2 bases from J, with 9 bases between. The CDR3 sequence is CASSLGSTGNQPQHF. The CDR3 DNA sequence: TGTGCCAGCAGCTTAGGTAGCACGGGCAATCAGCCCCAGCATTTT.

This clonotype appeared many times. This chain uses TRBV5-1 with TRBJ1-1; no firm D call. V lost 3 bases to trimming and J lost 3 bases, with 12 bases between them. CDR3 length equals 14 residues. Germline CDR1 and CDR2: SGHRS and YFSETQ. This CDR3 reads CASSSLDGDTEAFF. The DNA for the CDR3 is TGCGCCAGCAGCTCGCTCGATGGGGACACTGAAGCTTTCTTT. Using reference TRBV5-1 and TRBJ1-1 for the parts outside the CDR3, the full variable domain is KAGVTQTPRYLIKTRGQQVTLSCSPISGHRSVSWYQQTPGQGLQFLFEYFSETQRNKGNFPGRFSGRQFSNSRSEMNVSTLELGDSALYLCASSSLDGDTEAFFGQGTRLTVV.

The sample holds many counts of this clonotype. The rearrangement links TRBV7-2 to TRBJ2-1; 9 bases map to TRBD2. Looked up from germline, CDR1 is SGHTA and CDR2 is FQGNSA. CDR3 length equals 15 residues. With 3 bases clipped from V and 5 bases from J, the junction kept 5 bases outside the gene matches. The chain's CDR3 is CASSLAASGDNEQFF. The CDR3 DNA is TGTGCCAGCAGCTTGGCGGCTAGCGGGGACAATGAGCAGTTCTTC.